The 26 T cell receptor beta chains below all came from one sample that was sequenced in a study of blood T cell repertoires in COVID-19. Libraries were prepared by immunoSEQ multiplex PCR; TCRdb keeps only in-frame clonotypes and omits some of them. The sample yields 200,000 to 250,000 clones, 82% seen once. Sequencing used peripheral blood. These receptors originate from an elderly woman with COVID-19, enrolled during active disease.

V and J are TRBV12-3 or TRBV12-4 and TRBJ1-1; D may be TRBD1 (5 bases). Between the trimmed V and J ends, which lost 6 bases and 1 base, there was a span of 9 bases. CDR3 length equals 13 residues. The DNA of the CDR3 is TGTGCCAGCAGGAAGACAGAGAACACTGAAGCTTTCTTT. It yields the protein CASRKTENTEAFF.

V and J are TRBV24-1 and TRBJ1-4, with 8 bases fitting TRBD1. V shed 3 bases and J 8 bases; nucleotides not matched to a gene: 7. CDR3 length equals 15 residues. Per germline, CDR1 KGHDR and CDR2 SFDVKD. CDR3 amino acids: CATSDGGQGREKLFF. The CDR3 bases are TGTGCCACCAGTGATGGAGGACAGGGTAGGGAAAAACTGTTTTTT.

The chain is built from TRBV28 and TRBJ1-2, with 9 nucleotides matching TRBD1. In germline, CDR1 is MDHEN, CDR2 SYDVKM. The CDR3 loop spans 16 amino acids. Trimming cost V 5 bases and J 2 bases; bases outside gene matches: 9. The CDR3 loop is CASSLTGGRTNYGYTF. The CDR3 DNA follows: TGTGCCAGCAGTCTAACAGGGGGCAGAACAAACTATGGCTACACCTTC.

J is TRBJ1-1 and V is TRBV6-2 or TRBV6-3; tentatively, D is TRBD1 (5 bases). The CDR3 length is 12 residues. V gave up 2 bases and J gave up 7 bases, with 8 bases separating them. CDR1 and CDR2 from the germline V gene are MNHEY and SVGEGT. As DNA, the CDR3 is TGTGCCAGCAGTTACCAGGGCGGTGAAGCTTTCTTT. Its translation is CASSYQGGEAFF.

V and J are TRBV27 and TRBJ2-4, with 8 bases lining up with TRBD1. This CDR3 has 17 residues. The germline V gene encodes CDR1 MNHEY and CDR2 SMNVEV (reference sequence). The trim removed 5 bases at V and 0 bases at J, leaving 9 bases unmatched. Written as DNA, the CDR3 is TGTGCCAGCAGTCCCCGGGACAGGAATCTAGCCAAAAACATTCAGTACTTC. It yields the protein CASSPRDRNLAKNIQYF.

The chain joins TRBV7-9 to TRBJ1-6, with D uncertain. Deletions cut 5 bases from V and 6 bases from J, with 17 bases between. Looked up from germline, CDR1 is SEHNR and CDR2 is FQNEAQ (reference sequence). The CDR3 covers 16 residues. In DNA form, the CDR3 reads TGTGCCAGCAGCGACTCAAGTGGGTCGGGTAATTCACCCCTCCACTTT. Residues: CASSDSSGSGNSPLHF.

V is TRBV11-2 and J is TRBJ2-7; 9 bases line up with TRBD2. Per germline, CDR1 SGHAT and CDR2 FQNNGV. The CDR3 loop spans 16 amino acids. Trimming took 1 base from V and 0 from J; bases not matched to a gene: 4. The CDR3 nucleotides read TGTGCCAGCAGCTTAGTACATAGCGGGAGCTCCTACGAGCAGTACTTC. This sequence encodes CASSLVHSGSSYEQYF.

The V and J genes are TRBV4-3 and TRBJ2-3, with TRBD2 matching over 10 bases. The CDR3 has 16 amino acids. Germline loops: CDR1 LGHNA, CDR2 YSLEER. The V and J ends lost 3 bases and 4 bases, in that order; junction bases with no gene match: 7. CDR3 in DNA: TGCGCCAGCAGCCATAAAGCGGGAGGGAGCGCAGATACGCAGTATTTT. Amino acid sequence: CASSHKAGGSADTQYF.

This rearrangement joins TRBV7-8 to TRBJ1-1; D gene uncertain. The CDR3 sequence is 15 residues long. The V end was cut by 3 bases, the J end by 0 bases, with 11 bases between. Germline V gene data show CDR1 as SGHVS and CDR2 as FQNEAQ. Here the CDR3 DNA reads TGTGCCAGCAGCTTTACGGTCCGCATGAACACTGAAGCTTTCTTT. Its protein product is CASSFTVRMNTEAFF.

A single count supports this clone. CDR3 protein: CASSPAGTGYGYTF. In DNA, the CDR3 is TGCGCCAGCAGCCCGGCCGGGACAGGGTACGGCTACACCTTC. The J gene is TRBJ1-2, the V gene TRBV4-3; 9 nucleotides match TRBD1. From germline, CDR1 is LGHNA and CDR2 YSLEER. The CDR3 sequence is 14 residues long. Trimming cost V 4 bases and J 8 bases; bases outside gene matches: 8.

The genes are TRBV29-1 and TRBJ2-7; 7 bases fit TRBD2. The CDR3 sequence is 12 residues long. The J segment lost 5 bases and the V segment lost 4 bases, leaving 5 bases of the junction unmatched. From germline, CDR1 is SQVTM and CDR2 ANQGSEA. This chain's CDR3 is CSVGSGGDEQYF. The CDR3 bases are TGCAGCGTTGGGTCGGGGGGTGACGAGCAGTACTTC.

The J gene is TRBJ1-2, the V gene TRBV6-5; D is uncertain. The CDR3 loop spans 13 amino acids. V lost 6 bases to trimming and J lost 5 bases, with 13 bases between them. CDR1 and CDR2 (germline): MNHEY, SVGAGI. CDR3 in amino acids: CASRLGLEYGYTF. The CDR3 DNA sequence: TGTGCCAGCAGACTTGGACTGGAATATGGCTACACCTTC.

The rearrangement links TRBV19 to TRBJ1-2; 9 nucleotides line up with TRBD1. Per germline, CDR1 LNHDA and CDR2 SQIVND (reference sequence). Trimming removed 7 bases from V and 5 bases from J; junction bases left unmatched: 8. CDR3 length: 14 residues. This CDR3 is CASTLQGARYGYTF. The DNA of the CDR3 is TGTGCCAGTACCTTACAGGGGGCGAGATATGGCTACACCTTC.

Concerning this clone itself: Other nucleotide sequences from this sample produce the same CDR3. The chain combines TRBV10-3 with TRBJ2-1; D uncertain. Trimming took off 4 bases at V and 1 base at J, with 8 bases between the two ends. There are 14 residues in the CDR3. From germline, CDR1 is ENHRY and CDR2 SYGVKD. CDR3 DNA sequence: TGTGCCATCAGTGCTGGCGGATCCTACAATGAGCAGTTCTTC. Its translation: CAISAGGSYNEQFF.

Of note for this clone: Other DNA sequences in this specimen translate into the identical CDR3. The chain links TRBV14 to TRBJ1-2; D is perhaps TRBD1 (5 bases). Trimming shortened V by 6 bases and J by 7 bases, and 27 bases separated the two germline ends. There are 17 residues in the CDR3. CDR1 and CDR2 from the germline V gene are SGHDN and FVKESK. Here the CDR3 reads CASSRLLPGGVLGGYTF. CDR3 nucleotide sequence: TGTGCCAGCAGTCGTCTCCTACCGGGAGGGGTCCTAGGTGGCTACACCTTC.

This clone was detected once. The V and J genes are TRBV28 and TRBJ2-2; 9 bases line up with TRBD2. This CDR3 is built from 16 residues. Germline lookup yields CDR1 MDHEN and CDR2 SYDVKM. J lost 4 bases, V lost 5 bases, and 8 bases had no gene match. CDR3: CASSPHSGRGTGELFF. CDR3 bases: TGTGCCAGCAGTCCACATAGCGGGAGAGGCACCGGGGAGCTGTTTTTT. Together with reference TRBV28 and TRBJ2-2, the CDR3 gives the full variable domain: DVKVTQSSRYLVKRTGEKVFLECVQDMDHENMFWYRQDPGLGLRLIYFSYDVKMKEKGDIPEGYSVSREKKERFSLILESASTNQTSMYLCASSPHSGRGTGELFFGEGSRLTVL.

The chain recombines TRBV10-3 with TRBJ1-5, with 8 bases fitting TRBD1. Germline assignment: CDR1 ENHRY and CDR2 SYGVKD. The CDR3 has 15 residues. With 5 bases clipped from V and 2 bases from J, the junction kept 5 bases outside the gene matches. The CDR3 here is CAISPDREGNQPQHF. As DNA, the CDR3 is TGTGCCATCAGTCCGGACAGGGAAGGCAATCAGCCCCAGCATTTT.

V is TRBV30 and J is TRBJ2-2; TRBD2 aligns across 10 bases. The germline V gene has CDR1 GTSNPN and CDR2 SVGIG (reference sequence). V dropped 4 bases and J dropped 1; count of bases not matched to a gene: 12. The CDR3 sequence is 18 residues long. This chain's CDR3 is CAWTRLGLAGVNTGELFF. CDR3 sequence (DNA): TGTGCCTGGACCCGCCTTGGGCTAGCGGGAGTGAACACCGGGGAGCTGTTTTTT.

The chain employs TRBV29-1 and TRBJ2-5, with TRBD2 matching 8 bases. CDR1 and CDR2 (germline): SQVTM, ANQGSEA. The CDR3 covers 13 residues. Germline trimming cut 8 bases from V and 5 bases from J; bases unmatched to any gene: 10. CDR3 nucleotides: TGCAGCCTGGGGGCGGGAGGTCTTGAGACCCAGTACTTC. Protein: CSLGAGGLETQYF.

V and J are TRBV11-2 and TRBJ1-1; the D is unclear. The V gene lost 1 base and the J gene lost 1 base, with 7 bases spanning the gap. From germline, CDR1 is SGHAT and CDR2 FQNNGV. CDR3 length: 14 amino acids. CDR3 DNA sequence: TGTGCCAGCAGCTTAGGAATCAGGAACACTGAAGCTTTCTTT. Amino acid sequence: CASSLGIRNTEAFF. Complete variable domain (other parts from reference TRBV11-2 and TRBJ1-1): EAGVAQSPRYKIIEKRQSVAFWCNPISGHATLYWYQQILGQGPKLLIQFQNNGVVDDSQLPKDRFSAERLKGVDSTLKIQPAKLEDSAVYLCASSLGIRNTEAFFGQGTRLTVV.

The V gene is TRBV6-5, the J gene TRBJ1-5; D gene ambiguous. The V gene lost 6 bases and the J gene lost 5 bases, with 17 bases spanning the gap. The germline gives CDR1 MNHEY, CDR2 SVGAGI. The CDR3 is 15 amino acids. Here the CDR3 DNA reads TGTGCCAGCAGACCCGGAGGGCAGCGATATCAGCCCCAGCATTTT. It yields the protein CASRPGGQRYQPQHF.

This clone showed up just a few times. Other nucleotide sequences from this sample produce the same CDR3. The genes are TRBV18 and TRBJ2-5, with 8 bases identical to TRBD1. The CDR3 spans 14 residues. CDR1 and CDR2 from the germline V gene are KGHSH and LQKENI. V shed 3 bases, J shed 5 bases, and the junction held 5 bases outside the gene matches. CDR3 region: CASSPRTGSETQYF. DNA of the CDR3: TGTGCCAGCTCACCCCGGACAGGGAGTGAGACCCAGTACTTC.

This rearrangement joins TRBV19 to TRBJ1-2; D may be TRBD1 (6 bases). Trimming cost V 1 base and J 8 bases, with 14 bases left between them. Germline V gene data show CDR1 as LNHDA and CDR2 as SQIVND (reference sequence). The CDR3 length is 14 residues. Here the CDR3 reads CASSIVGQPGGYTF. The CDR3 nucleotides read TGTGCCAGTAGTATAGTAGGACAGCCGGGGGGCTACACCTTC. Full variable domain (remainder filled in from reference TRBV19 and TRBJ1-2): DGGITQSPKYLFRKEGQNVTLSCEQNLNHDAMYWYRQDPGQGLRLIYYSQIVNDFQKGDIAEGYSVSREKKESFPLTVTSAQKNPTAFYLCASSIVGQPGGYTFGSGTRLTVV.

V gene TRBV10-1 combines with J gene TRBJ2-2, with D tentatively TRBD2 (6 bases). Looked up from germline, CDR1 is WNHNN and CDR2 is SYGVQD (reference sequence). The V and J ends lost 3 bases and 2 bases respectively, with 7 bases between them. The CDR3 is 14 residues long. The CDR3 DNA reads TGCGCCAGCAGTGAAGCGGGCAACACCGGGGAGCTGTTTTTT. Protein sequence: CASSEAGNTGELFF.

V usage is TRBV5-5 and J usage is TRBJ2-1; the match to TRBD2 covers 9 bases. The length of the CDR3 is 16 residues. The trim removed 0 bases at V and 9 bases at J, leaving 10 bases unmatched. In germline, CDR1 is SGHKS, CDR2 YYEKEE (reference sequence). For the CDR3, the DNA is TGTGCCAGCAGCTTGGTAGGTAGCGGGAGTAGGATTGAGCAGTTCTTC. Translated: CASSLVGSGSRIEQFF.

This chain links TRBV6-2 or TRBV6-3 with TRBJ1-2, with TRBD1 matching over 7 bases. The J segment lost 7 bases and the V segment lost 5 bases, leaving 13 bases of the junction unmatched. The CDR3 totals 15 residues. Germline V gene data show CDR1 as MNHEY and CDR2 as SVGEGT. The CDR3: CASSNLIRDRGGYTF. In DNA, the CDR3 is TGTGCCAGCAGTAACCTAATCCGGGACAGAGGTGGCTACACCTTC.